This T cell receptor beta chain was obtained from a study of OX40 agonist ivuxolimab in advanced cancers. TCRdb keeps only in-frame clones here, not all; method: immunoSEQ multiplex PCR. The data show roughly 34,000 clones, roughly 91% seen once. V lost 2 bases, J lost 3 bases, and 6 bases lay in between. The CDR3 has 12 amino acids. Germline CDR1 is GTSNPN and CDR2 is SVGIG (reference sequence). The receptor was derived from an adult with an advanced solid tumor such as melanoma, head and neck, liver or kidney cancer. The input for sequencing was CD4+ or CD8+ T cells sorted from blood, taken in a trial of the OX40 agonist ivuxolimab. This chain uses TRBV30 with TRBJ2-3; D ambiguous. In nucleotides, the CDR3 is TGTGCCTGGAGTAGCCGAACAGATACGCAGTATTTT. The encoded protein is CAWSSRTDTQYF.